This T cell receptor beta chain came from a study of blood T cell repertoires in COVID-19. CDR1 is MNHEY, CDR2 SVGAGI, per germline. The CDR3 is 13 amino acids. Trimming shortened V by 5 bases and J by 8 bases, and 15 bases separated the two germline ends. Sequencing used immunoSEQ multiplex PCR; TCRdb keeps in-frame clones, though not all of them. The sample lists about 320,000 clones; 87% were seen once. Sequencing was done on a sample of PBMCs or T cells enriched from blood (not recorded which). This clonotype was sampled from a woman in her thirties who had recovered from COVID-19. This chain uses TRBV6-5 with TRBJ1-2, with D possibly matching TRBD1 (6 bases). In nucleotides, the CDR3 is TGTGCCAGCAGTACGGACCAGGGGAGAGGCTACACCTTC. This sequence encodes CASSTDQGRGYTF.